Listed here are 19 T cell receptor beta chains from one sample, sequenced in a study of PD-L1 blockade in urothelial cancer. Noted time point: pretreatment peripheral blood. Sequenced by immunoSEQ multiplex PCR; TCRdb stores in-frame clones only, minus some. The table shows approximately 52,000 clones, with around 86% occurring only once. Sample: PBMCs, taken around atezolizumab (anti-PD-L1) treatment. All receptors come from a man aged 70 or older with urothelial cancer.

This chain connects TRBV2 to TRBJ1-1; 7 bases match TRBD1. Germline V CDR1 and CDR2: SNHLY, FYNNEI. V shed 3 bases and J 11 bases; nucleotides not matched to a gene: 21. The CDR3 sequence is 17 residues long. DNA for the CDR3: TGTGCCAGCAGTGAGCGTGCCCCGGGACAGTTCCAATCGAGGGCTTTCTTT. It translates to CASSERAPGQFQSRAFF. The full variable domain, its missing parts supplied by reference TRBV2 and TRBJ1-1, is EPEVTQTPSHQVTQMGQEVILRCVPISNHLYFYWYRQILGQKVEFLVSFYNNEISEKSEIFDDQFSVERPDGSNFTLKIRSTKLEDSAMYFCASSERAPGQFQSRAFFGQGTRLTVV.

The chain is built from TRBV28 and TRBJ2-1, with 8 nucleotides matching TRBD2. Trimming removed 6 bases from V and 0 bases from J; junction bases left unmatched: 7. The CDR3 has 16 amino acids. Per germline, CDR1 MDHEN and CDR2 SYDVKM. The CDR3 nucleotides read TGTGCCAGCAGCCCCGGGGGGGGCCTCTCCTACAATGAGCAGTTCTTC. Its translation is CASSPGGGLSYNEQFF.

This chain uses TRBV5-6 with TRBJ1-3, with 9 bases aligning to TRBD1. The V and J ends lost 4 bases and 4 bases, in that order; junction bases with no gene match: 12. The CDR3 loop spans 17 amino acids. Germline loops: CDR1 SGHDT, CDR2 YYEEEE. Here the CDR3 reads CASSLRGQGHQGNTIYF. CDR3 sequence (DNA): TGTGCCAGCAGCCTCCGAGGACAGGGGCATCAAGGAAACACCATATATTTT.

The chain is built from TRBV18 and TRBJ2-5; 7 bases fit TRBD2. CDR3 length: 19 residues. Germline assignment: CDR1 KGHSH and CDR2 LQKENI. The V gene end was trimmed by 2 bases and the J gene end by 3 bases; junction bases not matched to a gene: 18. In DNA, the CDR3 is TGTGCCAGCTCACCATCCCCCCGGACTAGTTGGACCAATGAAGAGACCCAGTACTTC. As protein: CASSPSPRTSWTNEETQYF. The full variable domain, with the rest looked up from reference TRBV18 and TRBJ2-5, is NAGVMQNPRHLVRRRGQEARLRCSPMKGHSHVYWYRQLPEEGLKFMVYLQKENIIDESGMPKERFSAEFPKEGPSILRIQQVVRGDSAAYFCASSPSPRTSWTNEETQYFGPGTRLLVL.

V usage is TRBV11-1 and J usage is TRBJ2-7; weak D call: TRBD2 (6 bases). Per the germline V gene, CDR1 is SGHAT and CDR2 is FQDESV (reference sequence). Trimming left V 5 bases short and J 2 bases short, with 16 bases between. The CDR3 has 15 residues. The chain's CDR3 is CASSLTGTPTYEQYF. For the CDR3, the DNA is TGTGCCAGCAGCCTTACCGGGACTCCAACCTACGAGCAGTACTTC.

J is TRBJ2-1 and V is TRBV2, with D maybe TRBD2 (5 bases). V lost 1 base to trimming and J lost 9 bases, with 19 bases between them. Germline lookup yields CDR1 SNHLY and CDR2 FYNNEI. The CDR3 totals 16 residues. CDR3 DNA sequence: TGTGCCAGCAGTGAAGGACGCGGGTCCTCCTGGGGTGAGCAGTTCTTC. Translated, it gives CASSEGRGSSWGEQFF.

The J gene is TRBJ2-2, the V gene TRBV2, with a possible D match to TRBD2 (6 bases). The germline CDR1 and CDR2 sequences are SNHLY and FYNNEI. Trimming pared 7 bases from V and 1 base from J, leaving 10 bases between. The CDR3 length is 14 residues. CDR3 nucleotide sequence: TGTGCCAGCAAGTCGGGAGAGAACACCGGGGAGCTGTTTTTT. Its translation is CASKSGENTGELFF.

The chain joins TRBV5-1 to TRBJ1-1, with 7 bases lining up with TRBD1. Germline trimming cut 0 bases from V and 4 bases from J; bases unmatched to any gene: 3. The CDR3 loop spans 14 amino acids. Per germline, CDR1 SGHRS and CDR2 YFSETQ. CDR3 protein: CASSLAGGTTEAFF. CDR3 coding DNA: TGCGCCAGCAGCTTGGCAGGGGGGACCACTGAAGCTTTCTTT.

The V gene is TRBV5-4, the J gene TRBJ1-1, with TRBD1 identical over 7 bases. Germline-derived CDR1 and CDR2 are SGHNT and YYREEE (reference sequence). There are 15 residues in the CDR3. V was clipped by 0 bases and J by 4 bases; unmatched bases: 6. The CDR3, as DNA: TGTGCCAGCAGCTTGGTTTCAGGGGGTGGCACTGAAGCTTTCTTT. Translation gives CASSLVSGGGTEAFF. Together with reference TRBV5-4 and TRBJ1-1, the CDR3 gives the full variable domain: ETGVTQSPTHLIKTRGQQVTLRCSSQSGHNTVSWYQQALGQGPQFIFQYYREEENGRGNFPPRFSGLQFPNYSSELNVNALELDDSALYLCASSLVSGGGTEAFFGQGTRLTVV.

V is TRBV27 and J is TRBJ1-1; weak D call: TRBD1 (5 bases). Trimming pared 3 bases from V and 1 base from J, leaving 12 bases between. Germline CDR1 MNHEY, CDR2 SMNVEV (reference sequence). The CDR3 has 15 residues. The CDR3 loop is CASSFGGNRNTEAFF. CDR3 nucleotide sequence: TGTGCCAGCAGTTTTGGGGGGAACCGGAACACTGAAGCTTTCTTT.

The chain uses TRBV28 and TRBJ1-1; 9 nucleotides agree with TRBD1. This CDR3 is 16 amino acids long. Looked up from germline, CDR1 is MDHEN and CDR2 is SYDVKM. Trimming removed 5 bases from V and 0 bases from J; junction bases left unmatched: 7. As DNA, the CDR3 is TGTGCCAGCAGTGCCCGGGACAGGGAATTGAACACTGAAGCTTTCTTT. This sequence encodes CASSARDRELNTEAFF.

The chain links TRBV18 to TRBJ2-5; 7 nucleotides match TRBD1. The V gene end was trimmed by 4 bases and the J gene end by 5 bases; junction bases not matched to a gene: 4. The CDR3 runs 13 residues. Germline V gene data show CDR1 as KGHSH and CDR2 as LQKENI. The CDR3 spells CASSRLRGETQYF. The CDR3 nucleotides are TGTGCCAGCTCACGCCTCAGGGGGGAGACCCAGTACTTC.

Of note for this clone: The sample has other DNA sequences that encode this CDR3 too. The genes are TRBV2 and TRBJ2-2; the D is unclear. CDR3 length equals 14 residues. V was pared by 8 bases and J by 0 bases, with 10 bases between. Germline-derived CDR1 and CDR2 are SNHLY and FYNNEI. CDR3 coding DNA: TGTGCCAGCGCGCCCCTATCGAACACCGGGGAGCTGTTTTTT. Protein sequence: CASAPLSNTGELFF.

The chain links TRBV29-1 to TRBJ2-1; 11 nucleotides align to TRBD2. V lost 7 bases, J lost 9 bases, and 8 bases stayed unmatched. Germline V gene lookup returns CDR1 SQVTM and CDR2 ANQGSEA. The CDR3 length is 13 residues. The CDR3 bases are TGCAGCGGACAACTAGCGGGGGATGTTGAGCAGTTCTTC. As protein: CSGQLAGDVEQFF.

CDR3 in DNA: TGTGCCAGCAGCGTAGCAGACAGGCCCGATGAAAAACTGTTTTTT. Translated: CASSVADRPDEKLFF. This chain joins TRBV9 and TRBJ1-4; possibly TRBD1 for D (6 bases). Germline CDR1 reads SGDLS; CDR2 reads YYNGEE. With 0 bases removed from V and 6 bases from J, the gap between germline ends came to 12 bases. This CDR3 spans 15 amino acids.

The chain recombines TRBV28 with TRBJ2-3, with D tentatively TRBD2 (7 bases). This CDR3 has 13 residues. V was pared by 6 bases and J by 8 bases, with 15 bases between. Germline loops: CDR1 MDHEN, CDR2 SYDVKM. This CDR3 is CASSRNREGTQYF. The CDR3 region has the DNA TGTGCCAGCAGCCGCAACAGGGAGGGTACGCAGTATTTT.

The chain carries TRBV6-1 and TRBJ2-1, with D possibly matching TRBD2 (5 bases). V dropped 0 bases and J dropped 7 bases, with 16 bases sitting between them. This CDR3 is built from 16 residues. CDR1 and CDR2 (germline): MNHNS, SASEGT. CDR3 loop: CASSEAQWEKRNEQFF. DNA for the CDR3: TGTGCCAGCAGTGAAGCGCAGTGGGAGAAGAGGAATGAGCAGTTCTTC.

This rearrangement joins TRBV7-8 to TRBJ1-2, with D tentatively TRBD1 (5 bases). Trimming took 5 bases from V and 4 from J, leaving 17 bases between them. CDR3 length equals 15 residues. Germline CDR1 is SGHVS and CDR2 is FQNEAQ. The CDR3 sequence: CASSKRLTEIYGYTF. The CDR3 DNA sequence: TGTGCCAGCAGCAAAAGATTGACAGAAATCTATGGCTACACCTTC.

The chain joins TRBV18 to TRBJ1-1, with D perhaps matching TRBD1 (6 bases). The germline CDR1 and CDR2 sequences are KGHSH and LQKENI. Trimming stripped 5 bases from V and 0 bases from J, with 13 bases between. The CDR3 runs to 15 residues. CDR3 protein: CASSESQGVNTEAFF. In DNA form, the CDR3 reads TGTGCCAGCTCAGAATCACAGGGAGTGAACACTGAAGCTTTCTTT.